This T cell receptor beta chain is drawn from a study of identical twins (TCRdb year 2016). Context from the whole study: TCR alpha and beta repertoires from monozygotic twins, unrelated adults of various ages and cord blood were deep-sequenced to test whether fetal clonotypes persist. Replicate twin experiments were performed at different times using different library preparation protocols to rule out contamination.

Every donor in the study was a healthy Caucasian. The twin cohort consisted of three pairs of female monozygotic twins, all aged roughly 18 to 30 years. Positive isolation kits from Invitrogen were used to isolate the CD4+ and CD8+ T cell populations. The table lists this clonotype with many counts. The antigen it binds to is not known. Base qualities are missing; no much larger clone stands one base away. Per the germline V gene (reference sequence), SEHNR is the CDR1 and FQNEAQ is the CDR2. The cysteine opens and the phenylalanine closes a CDR3 of 15 amino acids. Only the CDR3 portion is preserved as DNA: 45 bases, with reading frame beginning at the first base. V and J lose 3 bases and 1 base, and a span of 13 bases separates them. The research as a whole found: Compared with coincidental sharing between unrelated individuals, out-of-frame TCR alpha sequences shared between twins showed an excess of sequences with low generation probability. Because the same donors could not be followed over many years, the conclusions relied on cross-sectional statistical analysis. Fewer insertions were carried by abundant cord blood beta clonotypes; a weaker similar trend was observed in young adult naive repertoires, while no such trend was observed in memory repertoires. Zero-insertion analyses could be partly confounded by invariant T cells such as MAIT and iNKT, although diverse VJ usage argued against such confounding for most clonotypes. Excess twin sharing in beta out-of-frame sequences was weaker because fewer shared sequences lowered the signal-to-noise ratio. In monozygotic twins, out-of-frame TCR alpha sharing was systematically underestimated by recombination models, although the models agreed with sharing between unrelated individuals.

The receptor library was made with 5' RACE. These reads were obtained on an Illumina HiSeq 2000. Template switching added a universal primer binding site, and the final cDNA carried a unique molecular identifier that allowed TCR cDNA molecules to be counted accurately. Specific primers in the conserved constant-segment region were used to synthesize first-strand cDNA for TCR alpha and beta chains. To control for contamination, each cDNA library was double barcoded with a SMART-Mk sample barcode plus Illumina barcodes. TruSeq adapter sequences along with Illumina sample barcodes were introduced in two successive PCR steps. The TCR alpha and beta cDNA libraries were sequenced on the Illumina HiSeq platform using custom primers. On the authors' methods: Raw reads were processed with MiGEC to extract unique molecular identifiers, and MiXCR was used to determine CDR3 positions. Recombination models were inferred per individual with the repgenHMM and IGoR tools using an EM algorithm. The tcR package in R was used for shared clonotype analysis, with sharing normalized by the product of cloneset sizes. Out-of-frame nonproductive sequences were analyzed to study raw recombination free of thymic and clonal selection effects. The raw public reads went through TCRdb reprocessing: fastp at Q25, MiXCR clone calling, in-frame beta chains kept. CDR3 protein sequences are deduplicated, and each keeps its most common genes and DNA. The V and J calls here are based on TCRdb, not the publication. For this sample there are 450,000 to 500,000 distinct CDR3 sequences; roughly an eighth appear just once. The ten largest clonotypes hold approximately 0.98% of the sample.

These data also formed part of another study, on yellow fever vaccine responses in identical twins. The second investigation adds: According to the authors, in identical twins the way T cells responded to vaccination appeared partly convergent and partly personalized. In identical twins, the study followed T cell clones that responded to the vaccine with precision.

Sequenced input: CD4+ T cells sorted from blood. Recombination linked TRBV7-9 to TRBJ2-7; the D gene is perhaps TRBD2, from 5 matching bases. This TCR was sampled from a woman aged 18-35 years in good health. The nucleotide sequence reads as follows: TGTGCCAGCAGCTTCTCTGGAGGAACATCCTACGAGCAGTACTTC. It translates as CASSFSGGTSYEQYF.